Presented here are 14 T cell receptor beta chains from one specimen sequenced in a study of T-cell memory formation after mild COVID-19. One entry per CDR3 protein results from TCRdb running MiXCR on the 5' RACE reads. The repertoire holds about 240,000 distinct CDR3 sequences, with roughly a tenth as singletons. The sample taken for sequencing was PBMCs or a T cell subset sorted from them (not recorded which). All receptors come from a man aged 18 to 29 who had mild COVID-19 (a few samples of this study predate the infection). Cell type and time point are not known.

There are a few counts of this clonotype. The chain recombines TRBV7-2 with TRBJ1-2; 7 positions agree with TRBD1. Germline lookup yields CDR1 SGHTA and CDR2 FQGNSA. Trimming took 5 bases from V and 9 from J; bases not matched to a gene: 9. This CDR3 has 13 residues. Here the CDR3 reads CASSRPTGASYTF. The CDR3 DNA sequence: TGTGCCAGCAGCAGACCTACAGGGGCGAGCTACACCTTC.

This clonotype showed up just a few times. The rearrangement uses TRBV5-1 and TRBJ1-1, with no clear D. The germline CDR1 and CDR2 sequences are SGHRS and YFSETQ. This CDR3 is built from 16 residues. Trimming removed 1 base at V and 0 bases at J, with 13 bases between. In DNA, the CDR3 is TGCGCCAGCAGCTTGCTGTCCTATGGGGTGAACACTGAAGCTTTCTTT. Protein: CASSLLSYGVNTEAFF.

This clonotype has more than one count but fewer than ten. This sequence joins TRBV19 and TRBJ2-5, with D uncertain. The CDR3 sequence is 12 residues long. V was shortened by 8 bases and J by 5 bases, with 12 bases between the two germline ends. CDR1 is LNHDA, CDR2 SQIVND, per germline (reference sequence). CDR3 nucleotide sequence: TGTGCCAGTTTTAAGAGAGCCGAGACCCAGTACTTC. Translated, it gives CASFKRAETQYF.

The J gene is TRBJ2-3, the V gene TRBV2; 9 nucleotides align to TRBD2. The CDR3 loop spans 13 amino acids. Trimming at V came to 11 bases and at J to 3 bases, leaving 6 bases not matched to a gene. Germline CDR1 SNHLY, CDR2 FYNNEI. In DNA, the CDR3 is TGTGCCGCCCCCGCGGGGGGGACAGATACGCAGTATTTT. Translation: CAAPAGGTDTQYF.

This clonotype was seen repeatedly, ten times or more. This chain links TRBV3-1 with TRBJ1-2; no clear D. Looked up from germline, CDR1 is LGHDT and CDR2 is YNNKEL (reference sequence). V gave up 4 bases and J gave up 5 bases, with 14 bases separating them. The length of the CDR3 is 14 residues. The DNA for the CDR3 is TGTGCCAGCAGCCCAACCGGCCCGTCGTATGGCTACACCTTC. Its protein product is CASSPTGPSYGYTF.

V and J are TRBV10-3 and TRBJ2-3; D is undetermined. CDR3 length equals 14 residues. CDR1 and CDR2 from the germline V gene are ENHRY and SYGVKD. V was trimmed by 4 bases and J by 0 bases, leaving 8 bases between them. The CDR3 nucleotides read TGTGCCATCAGTGGGCAGGAAAGCACAGATACGCAGTATTTT. Translating gives CAISGQESTDTQYF.

The genes are TRBV18 and TRBJ1-5; maybe TRBD1 (5 bases). Per the germline V gene, CDR1 is KGHSH and CDR2 is LQKENI. V was pared by 2 bases and J by 7 bases, with 15 bases between. The CDR3 contains 15 residues. Here the CDR3 reads CASSPARGGDQPQHF. CDR3 DNA: TGTGCCAGCTCACCAGCTCGTGGGGGGGACCAGCCCCAGCATTTT.

The genes are TRBV20-1 and TRBJ2-1, with TRBD2 matching over 9 bases. This CDR3 region has 16 residues. V lost 1 base and J lost 5; bases outside the gene matches: 9. Germline V CDR1 and CDR2: DFQATT, SNEGSKA (reference sequence). CDR3 in DNA: TGCAGTGCTAGAGCCAAGCGGGGGGCATCGGACAATGAGCAGTTCTTC. Translating it yields CSARAKRGASDNEQFF.

This clonotype was detected once. One end of the junction does not line up with germline, which may come from a read error. V is TRBV30 and J is TRBJ2-1; D gene uncertain. Germline V lookup: CDR1 GTSNPN, CDR2 SVGIG (reference sequence). There are 11 residues in the CDR3. CDR3 in DNA: TGTGCCTGGAGTCCCTACGATGAGCAGTTCTTC. Its translation: CAWSPYDEQFF.

This clonotype came up a few times. The V call is TRBV6-6, the J call TRBJ2-3, with D maybe TRBD2 (6 bases). The CDR3 is 16 residues long. CDR1 and CDR2 from the germline V gene are MNHNY and SVGAGI (reference sequence). V lost 6 bases to trimming and J lost 6 bases, with 22 bases between them. The CDR3 DNA follows: TGTGCCAGCAGCCCGGGACTCGTCGTAGGGTATGATACGCAGTATTTT. Amino acid sequence: CASSPGLVVGYDTQYF.

In its sample, this clonotype was seen a few times. The chain employs TRBV10-2 and TRBJ2-5; D remains unclear. The CDR3 covers 9 residues. V was clipped by 9 bases and J by 5 bases, with 4 bases between them. Germline V gene sequence: CDR1 WSHSY, CDR2 SAAADI. The chain's CDR3 is CARRETQYF. In DNA, the CDR3 is TGCGCCAGGAGGGAGACCCAGTACTTC.

The V gene is TRBV4-1, the J gene TRBJ2-1; the D is unclear. This CDR3 comprises 15 residues. Per germline, CDR1 MGHRA and CDR2 YSYEKL. Trimming shortened V by 0 bases and J by 0 bases, and 6 bases separated the two germline ends. The CDR3 bases are TGCGCCAGCAGCCAAGATGGCGGCTCCTACAATGAGCAGTTCTTC. Encoded protein: CASSQDGGSYNEQFF.

This clonotype occurred many times. The V and J genes are TRBV5-4 and TRBJ1-1, with D hard to call. The CDR3 runs to 14 residues. Germline values: CDR1 SGHNT, CDR2 YYREEE (reference sequence). V was shortened by 1 base and J by 4 bases, with 11 bases between the two germline ends. The CDR3 nucleotides are TGTGCCAGCAGCTTGTCGCAGCGGCCCACTGAAGCTTTCTTT. As protein: CASSLSQRPTEAFF.

This clonotype was counted ten times or more. The chain is built from TRBV7-8 and TRBJ2-3, with a tentative D call TRBD2 (6 bases). Germline lookup yields CDR1 SGHVS and CDR2 FQNEAQ. The CDR3 is 15 amino acids. The V end was cut by 3 bases, the J end by 2 bases, with 12 bases between. CDR3: CASSFPGLSTDTQYF. The CDR3 DNA sequence: TGTGCCAGCAGCTTCCCCGGACTATCCACAGATACGCAGTATTTT.